This is a list of T cell receptor beta chains from one sample in a study of Tregs in tolerant kidney transplant recipients. Libraries were prepared by immunoSEQ multiplex PCR; TCRdb keeps only in-frame clonotypes and omits some of them. This table holds roughly 250,000 clones, 80% to 85% found once. The sequenced sample consisted of CD4+ T cells from blood. The receptors here all came from a human donor in good health. Each CDR3 is given with its conserved first and last residue. The D gene is left open where the match is weak. For some rows the clone size is stated as once, few or many, or as a class when expanded; others skip it.

v_call	d_call	j_call	clone_size	cdr3_nt	cdr3_aa
TRBV12-5	TRBD1	TRBJ2-7	.	TGTGCTAGTGGTTTGGGACAGGGGGCCCACGAGCAGTACTTC	CASGLGQGAHEQYF
TRBV21-1	.	TRBJ2-1	.	TGTGCCTGCCTCCGGGGACCAAGTTCCCAATACAATGAGCAGTTCTTC	CACLRGPSSQYNEQFF
TRBV7-9	.	TRBJ1-5	.	TGTGCCGTCGGTCACAGCGACAAGCCCCAGCATTTT	CAVGHSDKPQHF
TRBV6-5	TRBD1	TRBJ2-7	.	TGTGCCAGCAGCCAGACAGGGTTCGACGAGCAGTACTTC	CASSQTGFDEQYF
TRBV15	.	TRBJ2-7	.	TGTGCCACCAGCGACCAGAAGGGGGAATACGAGCAGTACTTC	CATSDQKGEYEQYF
TRBV7-6	TRBD2	TRBJ2-5	.	TGTGCCAGCAGCTTATTAGCGGGGGGCCGGGAGACCCAGTACTTC	CASSLLAGGRETQYF
TRBV7-9	.	TRBJ1-4	.	TGTGCCAGCAGCTTAAGACAGGTCGCAACTAATGAAAAACTGTTTTTT	CASSLRQVATNEKLFF
TRBV10-2	TRBD1	TRBJ2-2	.	TGCGCCAGCAGTAACAGGGGCACCGGGGAGCTGTTTTTT	CASSNRGTGELFF
TRBV30	.	TRBJ1-5	.	TGTGCCTGGAGGGGGGCGACAGCAAGCAATCAGCCCCAGCATTTT	CAWRGATASNQPQHF
TRBV19	.	TRBJ2-4	.	TGTGCCAGTAGTAGTTCCCGGGCCAAAAACATTCAGTACTTC	CASSSSRAKNIQYF
TRBV7-3	.	TRBJ1-5	.	TGTGCCAGCAGCTTAACAGGGTTACAGCCCCAGCATTTT	CASSLTGLQPQHF
TRBV4-1	TRBD1	TRBJ1-6	.	TGCGCCAGCACCCGCGACAGGGGAGGGGATTCACCCCTCCACTTT	CASTRDRGGDSPLHF
TRBV7-9	TRBD1	TRBJ1-2	.	TGTGCCAGCAGCCTGGGACAGGGAGTTAACTATGGCTACACCTTC	CASSLGQGVNYGYTF
TRBV21-1	.	TRBJ2-7	few	TGTGCCAGCAGCTCAAAGGGGAGCGGGAGAAGATACGAGCAGTACTTC	CASSSKGSGRRYEQYF
TRBV6-1	TRBD2	TRBJ2-3	.	TGTGCCAGCAGTGTTCCCCCGGGACTAGCGGGGGATACGCAGTATTTT	CASSVPPGLAGDTQYF
TRBV6-5	.	TRBJ2-7	.	TGTGCCAGCAGTTACAAGACGGGACTGACCTACGAGCAGTACTTC	CASSYKTGLTYEQYF
TRBV7-9	.	TRBJ1-1	.	TGTGCCAGCGAATTGAACACTGAAGCTTTCTTT	CASELNTEAFF
TRBV6-6	.	TRBJ2-1	.	TGTGCCAGCAGTCTGCGCGGAAGTGAGCAGTTCTTC	CASSLRGSEQFF
TRBV19	.	TRBJ2-3	.	TGTGCCAGTAGTAGACAGGCCGGCACAGATACGCAGTATTTT	CASSRQAGTDTQYF
TRBV5-1	.	TRBJ1-6	.	TGCGCCAGCAGCGATAACAAGGGTTCACCCGTCCACTTT	CASSDNKGSPVHF
TRBV11-3	.	TRBJ2-2	.	TGTGCCAGCAGCTCGAACACCGGGGAGCTGTTTTTT	CASSSNTGELFF
TRBV2	TRBD2	TRBJ2-1	.	TGTGCCAGCCGACAGCGGGGCTCCTACAATGAGCAGTTCTTC	CASRQRGSYNEQFF
TRBV11-2	TRBD1	TRBJ1-3	.	TGTGCCAGCAGCTCCGCCGGGACAGGGAAGAACACCATATATTTT	CASSSAGTGKNTIYF
TRBV5-1	.	TRBJ2-5	.	TGCGCCAGCAGCTTGGCGACTAACCAAGAGACCCAGTACTTC	CASSLATNQETQYF
TRBV5-1	TRBD1	TRBJ2-6	.	TGCGCCAGCAGCTGGGCCGGGACAGGAGCCTCTGGGGCCAACGTCCTGACTTTC	CASSWAGTGASGANVLTF
TRBV7-3	.	TRBJ1-5	.	TGTGCCAGCAGCTTAACAGTCGGACAGCCCCAGCATTTT	CASSLTVGQPQHF
TRBV6-5	.	TRBJ1-1	.	TGTGCCAGCAGTCTTCGGGGAACTGAAGCTTTCTTT	CASSLRGTEAFF
TRBV7-6	TRBD1	TRBJ1-3	.	TGTGCCAGCAGCTTAGGGACAGGCCCGTCTTTATCTGGAAACACCATATATTTT	CASSLGTGPSLSGNTIYF
TRBV18	TRBD1	TRBJ1-2	once	TGTGCCAGCTCCTTTGACAGGGTGTCCTATGGCTACACCTTC	CASSFDRVSYGYTF
TRBV2	.	TRBJ2-2	.	TGTGCCAGCAGTGAGGCGGGACCCCTGAACACCGGGGAGCTGTTTTTT	CASSEAGPLNTGELFF
TRBV5-4	TRBD1	TRBJ1-1	once	TGTGCCAGCAGCTTGGACAGGGGAGGGACTGAAGCTTTCTTT	CASSLDRGGTEAFF
TRBV4-1	.	TRBJ2-5	.	TGCGCCAGCAGCCAAGATCCCACGTACCAAGAGACCCAGTACTTC	CASSQDPTYQETQYF
TRBV4-2	TRBD2	TRBJ2-5	.	TGTGCCAGCAGCCAAGAAGGAGCGGGAGGACATTTCCAAGAGACCCAGTACTTC	CASSQEGAGGHFQETQYF
TRBV5-1	.	TRBJ2-7	.	TGCGCCAGCAGCTTGTCCCCGGGAATCTCCTACGAGCAGTACTTC	CASSLSPGISYEQYF
TRBV6-6	TRBD2	TRBJ2-7	.	TGTGCCAGCAGTTACGGGGGACTAGAGGCCTACGAGCAGTACTTC	CASSYGGLEAYEQYF
TRBV6-5	.	TRBJ2-5	.	TGTGCCAGCAGTTCAGACTCCTACCCATGGGAGACCCAGTACTTC	CASSSDSYPWETQYF
TRBV6-5	.	TRBJ1-1	.	TGTGCCAGCAGTTACTTGAGGGGGGCCAAGAACACTGAAGCTTTCTTT	CASSYLRGAKNTEAFF
TRBV6-6	.	TRBJ1-5	.	TGTGCCAGCGTCCGGGAGATGTCAGATCAGCCCCAGCATTTT	CASVREMSDQPQHF
TRBV9	.	TRBJ2-3	.	TGTGCCAGCAGCCCCGCAGGGGAGGGGAGCACAGATACGCAGTATTTT	CASSPAGEGSTDTQYF
TRBV2	TRBD2	TRBJ2-7	.	TGTGCCAGCAGGAGACTAGCGGCACTTTCCAACTACGAGCAGTACTTC	CASRRLAALSNYEQYF
TRBV5-1	.	TRBJ2-5	once	TGCGCCAGCAGCTTGGTTGGAGTTCAAGAGACCCAGTACTTC	CASSLVGVQETQYF
TRBV18	.	TRBJ2-7	once	TGTGCCAGCTCACCCGCGGGCTCCTACGAGCAGTACTTC	CASSPAGSYEQYF
TRBV5-4	.	TRBJ1-1	few	TGTGCCAGCAGCTTAAACTGGAACGCTGAAGCTTTCTTT	CASSLNWNAEAFF
TRBV6-5	TRBD2	TRBJ2-7	.	TGTGCCAACAGTGCGCGGGAGGGCTTCTACGAGCAGTACTTC	CANSAREGFYEQYF
TRBV4-1	.	TRBJ1-4	.	TGCGCCAGCAGTCTAGGGGTGGGGGAAAAACTGTTTTTT	CASSLGVGEKLFF
TRBV7-8	.	TRBJ2-7	.	TGTGCCAGCAGCTTAGGTGGGAGACAGAACACCTACGAGCAGTACTTC	CASSLGGRQNTYEQYF
TRBV7-7	TRBD1	TRBJ2-5	.	TGTGCCAGCAGTTACGGGACAGGAGAAGAGACCCAGTACTTC	CASSYGTGEETQYF
TRBV6-6	TRBD1	TRBJ1-4	.	TGTGCCAGCAGGAGACAGGGTGGATCTGAAAAACTGTTTTTT	CASRRQGGSEKLFF
TRBV18	.	TRBJ1-5	.	TGTGCCAGCTCACCAATGGGGGTCGCCAGCAATCAGCCCCAGCATTTT	CASSPMGVASNQPQHF